The 10 T cell receptor beta chains listed next were all sequenced from one sample in a study of blood T cell repertoires in COVID-19 (TCRdb year 2020). The method was the immunoSEQ multiplex PCR assay. Entries here come from immuneACCESS through TCRdb and include only in-frame sequences with V and J called. Some clones fail to appear in such tables; in the studies checked, an unresolved V gene covers under half of the shortfall, and the cause of the remainder is unknown. For this sample there are approximately 300,000 clones; around 90% appear just once. The ten largest clones add up to around 6.8% of the sample. Sequenced sample: peripheral blood. The receptors originated from a woman aged 25 to 39 with COVID-19, enrolled during active disease.

The J gene is TRBJ1-1, the V gene TRBV19; D remains unclear. Germline lookup yields CDR1 LNHDA and CDR2 SQIVND (reference sequence). This CDR3 region has 13 residues. Trimming removed 0 bases at V and 3 bases at J, with 5 bases between. CDR3 nucleotides: TGTGCCAGTAGTATAGATGGAGACACTGAAGCTTTCTTT. It codes for CASSIDGDTEAFF.

Concerning this clone itself: The same CDR3 can be traced to other DNA sequences in this sample. The V call is TRBV5-1, the J call TRBJ2-1; 8 bases match TRBD2. This CDR3 spans 15 amino acids. V shed 0 bases, J shed 5 bases, and the junction held 4 bases outside the gene matches. Germline-derived CDR1 and CDR2 are SGHRS and YFSETQ. CDR3 sequence: CASSLALAGNNEQFF. As DNA, the CDR3 is TGCGCCAGCAGCTTGGCGCTAGCGGGCAACAATGAGCAGTTCTTC.

This sequence joins TRBV24-1 and TRBJ1-2; unclear D gene. This CDR3 region has 15 residues. Germline V gives CDR1 KGHDR, CDR2 SFDVKD. Trimming stripped 4 bases from V and 4 bases from J, with 15 bases between. CDR3 sequence (DNA): TGTGCCACCAGTGAAACAACTCCGGAGGGCTATGGCTACACCTTC. It specifies CATSETTPEGYGYTF.

DNA for the CDR3: TGTGCCAGCAGTGAAGAGCCCCTATCCTACAATGAGCAGTTCTTC. As protein: CASSEEPLSYNEQFF. This chain links TRBV6-4 with TRBJ2-1; the D is unclear. V was trimmed by 3 bases and J by 1 base, leaving 10 bases between them. The CDR3 loop spans 15 amino acids. Germline lookup yields CDR1 MRHNA and CDR2 SNTAGT.

This chain links TRBV5-4 with TRBJ2-4; a weak D match, TRBD1 (6 bases). The CDR3 has 17 residues. With 4 bases removed from V and 0 bases from J, the gap between germline ends came to 17 bases. CDR1 and CDR2 (germline): SGHNT, YYREEE (reference sequence). CDR3 residues: CASSPTRDKIAKNIQYF. The CDR3 DNA sequence: TGTGCCAGCAGCCCGACAAGGGACAAGATAGCCAAAAACATTCAGTACTTC.

V is TRBV6-2 or TRBV6-3 and J is TRBJ2-2; TRBD2 agrees at 7 bases. V gave up 3 bases and J gave up 4 bases; unmatched junction bases: 5. CDR1 and CDR2 from the germline V gene are MNHEY and SVGEGT. There are 15 residues in the CDR3. The CDR3 sequence is CASSYVLAATGELFF. In DNA, the CDR3 is TGTGCCAGCAGTTATGTCCTAGCGGCCACCGGGGAGCTGTTTTTT.

This chain links TRBV6-6 with TRBJ1-1; a weak D match, TRBD1 (6 bases). Trimming took off 8 bases at V and 4 bases at J, with 11 bases between the two ends. CDR1 MNHNY and CDR2 SVGAGI come from the germline V gene (reference sequence). CDR3 length: 12 residues. The CDR3 DNA is TGTGCCAGCGAGGACAGTGGCACTGAAGCTTTCTTT. This translates into CASEDSGTEAFF.

V and J are TRBV19 and TRBJ1-2; no firm D call. The CDR3 contains 11 residues. The V end lost 5 bases, the J end lost 6 bases, and 7 bases lay between the germline ends. CDR1 and CDR2 (germline): LNHDA, SQIVND (reference sequence). The CDR3 is CASSAYDGYTF. Here the CDR3 DNA reads TGTGCCAGTAGTGCGTACGATGGCTACACCTTC.

The count of this clone is one. The chain combines TRBV3-1 (or the pseudogene TRBV3-2) with TRBJ2-1, with 9 nucleotides matching TRBD2. V dropped 0 bases and J dropped 7; count of bases not matched to a gene: 7. The CDR3 consists of 16 residues. Germline CDR1 and CDR2: LGHDT and YNNKEL (reference sequence). CDR3 in amino acids: CASSQDTVAGVNEQFF. The CDR3, as DNA: TGTGCCAGCAGCCAAGATACCGTAGCGGGAGTAAATGAGCAGTTCTTC.

The rearrangement joins TRBV27 to TRBJ2-1; TRBD2 matches 11 bases. Germline CDR1 and CDR2: MNHEY and SMNVEV (reference sequence). The CDR3 loop spans 19 amino acids. J gave up 5 bases and V 4 bases, and 16 bases lay outside the gene matches. The CDR3 sequence: CASSWIGPSGRSMDNEQFF. CDR3 bases: TGTGCCAGCAGTTGGATTGGGCCTAGCGGGAGGTCCATGGACAATGAGCAGTTCTTC.